These 7 T cell receptor beta chains were sequenced from one sample in a study of response to subunit inactivated influenza vaccine (dated by TCRdb to 2017 to 2018). Receptors were amplified or captured by RT-PCR. Sequencing instrument: Illumina HiSeq 2500. TCRdb handled the public reads itself, with Q25 trimming in fastp and clone calling in MiXCR, and kept productive beta chains. Entries that share a CDR3 protein sequence are merged under the most common genes and DNA. In this sample the table shows over 800,000 distinct CDR3 sequences, about 20% of which occur a single time. 10% of the sample goes to the ten largest clones. Sequenced here: PBMCs from blood, sampled about 5 days after vaccination. All receptors come from a man in his fifties who received an inactivated influenza vaccine. Donor details come from another sample of the same person, matched by shared clones.

The rearrangement links TRBV6-1 to TRBJ1-6, with unresolved D. There are 15 residues in the CDR3. V gave up 6 bases and J gave up 5 bases, with 14 bases separating them. The germline V gene encodes CDR1 MNHNS and CDR2 SASEGT. The CDR3 reads CASSLTPGDNSPLHF. CDR3 sequence (DNA): TGTGCCAGCAGCCTAACTCCGGGCGATAATTCACCCCTCCACTTT.

This clonotype was seen a few times. The chain recombines TRBV5-6 with TRBJ1-2; a possible D gene is TRBD1 (6 bases). Per the germline V gene, CDR1 is SGHDT and CDR2 is YYEEEE. The CDR3 runs to 16 residues. Trimming pared 4 bases from V and 0 bases from J, leaving 16 bases between. The CDR3 loop reads CASSKQGVGANYGYTF. DNA for the CDR3: TGTGCCAGCAGCAAACAGGGTGTTGGAGCTAACTATGGCTACACCTTC.

This clonotype was counted between two and nine times. V gene TRBV5-6 combines with J gene TRBJ2-3, with D uncertain. Germline V gene lookup returns CDR1 SGHDT and CDR2 YYEEEE. V was clipped by 2 bases and J by 3 bases, with 13 bases between them. CDR3 size: 15 residues. Here the CDR3 reads CASSLPREWTDTQYF. The CDR3 DNA reads TGTGCCAGCAGCTTACCCCGAGAGTGGACAGATACGCAGTATTTT.

This clonotype occurred a few times. This chain uses TRBV12-3 or TRBV12-4 with TRBJ1-2, with 8 bases matching TRBD1. V shed 3 bases and J 4 bases; nucleotides not matched to a gene: 7. This CDR3 spans 15 amino acids. CDR3: CASSFGQGGGYGYTF. CDR3 in DNA: TGTGCCAGCAGTTTCGGACAGGGCGGCGGCTATGGCTACACCTTC.

V gene TRBV6-5 combines with J gene TRBJ2-2; no reliable D call. This CDR3 has 14 residues. The V gene lost 4 bases and the J gene lost 7 bases, with 13 bases spanning the gap. The V gene's germline CDR1 is MNHEY and CDR2 SVGAGI. The CDR3 DNA follows: TGTGCCAGCAGTTTGGAGACTCGGAGCGGGGAGCTGTTTTTT. It specifies CASSLETRSGELFF.

This clonotype was seen only a few times. The chain uses TRBV28 and TRBJ2-5; D assignment may be TRBD1 or TRBD2 (5 bases each). CDR3 length equals 15 residues. V was trimmed by 5 bases and J by 3 bases, leaving 16 bases between them. CDR1 is MDHEN and CDR2 is SYDVKM in the germline V gene. CDR3: CASSGARGYKETQYF. The DNA of the CDR3 is TGTGCCAGCAGTGGGGCCCGGGGTTACAAAGAGACCCAGTACTTC.

This clonotype was seen a few times. The gene calls are TRBV6-5 and TRBJ2-7; 10 bases align to TRBD2. The CDR3 runs 15 residues. V trimming: 1 base; J trimming: 2 bases; junction bases outside the gene matches: 2. Per germline, CDR1 MNHEY and CDR2 SVGAGI. In DNA form, the CDR3 reads TGTGCCAGCAGTTACTTAGCGGGAGGCACCTACGAGCAGTACTTC. Translating it yields CASSYLAGGTYEQYF.